The 7 T cell receptor beta chains listed next were all sequenced from one sample in a study of blood T cell repertoires in COVID-19. Profiled with immunoSEQ multiplex PCR; TCRdb holds only in-frame clones, not every one. The table records 52,000 or so clones, around 84% of them present only once. Specimen: peripheral blood. These receptors came from a human donor in a cohort sampled during active COVID-19.

The chain combines TRBV27 with TRBJ2-1; 14 bases fit TRBD2. CDR3 length equals 16 residues. Germline CDR1 MNHEY, CDR2 SMNVEV (reference sequence). J gave up 8 bases and V 8 bases, and 11 bases lay outside the gene matches. The CDR3 nucleotides read TGTGCCAGCCGGACTTTCGGGACTAGCGGGAGAGATGAGCAGTTCTTC. Its protein product is CASRTFGTSGRDEQFF.

The J gene is TRBJ1-4, the V gene TRBV19; 8 bases match TRBD1. Trimming cost V 7 bases and J 1 base; bases outside gene matches: 8. Germline values: CDR1 LNHDA, CDR2 SQIVND (reference sequence). This CDR3 is built from 16 residues. The CDR3 region has the DNA TGTGCCAGTACCATCGGACAGGGCAGAACTAATGAAAAACTGTTTTTT. Its protein is CASTIGQGRTNEKLFF.

V usage is TRBV12-3 or TRBV12-4 and J usage is TRBJ1-4, with unresolved D. The ends were cut back, 3 bases at V and 6 bases at J, with 8 bases in the middle. The CDR3 is made up of 13 amino acids. This CDR3 is CASSFATDEKLFF. CDR3 DNA sequence: TGTGCCAGCAGTTTCGCCACGGATGAAAAACTGTTTTTT.

J is TRBJ1-5 and V is TRBV28, with D maybe TRBD1 (5 bases). This CDR3 has 15 amino acids. The germline V and J ends were trimmed by 9 bases and 0 bases, with 15 bases remaining between them. Germline CDR1 and CDR2: MDHEN and SYDVKM. The CDR3 spells CASRGGYYSNQPQHF. The CDR3 DNA is TGTGCCAGTCGCGGGGGTTATTATAGCAATCAGCCCCAGCATTTT.

V usage is TRBV6-2 or TRBV6-3 and J usage is TRBJ2-6; 7 nucleotides match TRBD1. Germline assignment: CDR1 MNHEY and CDR2 SVGEGT. The CDR3 extends over 18 amino acids. Trimming took 2 bases from V and 4 from J; bases not matched to a gene: 11. The CDR3 spells CASSYRQGVLSGANVLTF. In DNA, the CDR3 is TGTGCCAGCAGTTACCGGCAGGGGGTTTTATCCGGGGCCAACGTCCTGACTTTC.

The chain carries TRBV18 and TRBJ2-6; 8 positions match TRBD1. J lost 0 bases, V lost 3 bases, and 7 bases had no gene match. Per germline, CDR1 KGHSH and CDR2 LQKENI. There are 18 residues in the CDR3. The CDR3 spells CASSPGQGNPSGANVLTF. The CDR3 bases are TGTGCCAGCTCACCTGGACAGGGCAACCCCTCTGGGGCCAACGTCCTGACTTTC.

The chain has TRBV11-2 and TRBJ2-2; 8 bases align to TRBD2. This CDR3 region has 16 residues. Germline V gene data show CDR1 as SGHAT and CDR2 as FQNNGV. Trimming took 2 bases from V and 4 from J; bases not matched to a gene: 6. CDR3 region: CASSLLRGGPTGELFF. CDR3 DNA: TGTGCCAGCAGCTTACTCCGGGGGGGCCCCACCGGGGAGCTGTTTTTT.